What follows are 21 T cell receptor beta chains derived from one specimen sequenced in a study of response to subunit inactivated influenza vaccine. Via MiXCR, TCRdb re-called the RT-PCR reads, giving one row per CDR3 protein. The sample has fewer than 250,000 distinct CDR3 sequences, around an eighth seen once. The sequences come from CD8+ T cells sorted from PBMCs, collected less than 6 days after vaccination. The origin of the receptors is a man aged 50 or older who received an inactivated influenza vaccine.

The chain uses TRBV29-1 and TRBJ1-5; D uncertain. The germline V and J ends were trimmed by 4 bases and 5 bases, with 15 bases remaining between them. Germline V gene sequence: CDR1 SQVTM, CDR2 ANQGSEA. The CDR3 has 14 amino acids. The CDR3 sequence: CSVGSGNNHQPQHF. The DNA for the CDR3 is TGCAGCGTTGGATCCGGGAATAACCATCAGCCCCAGCATTTT.

The chain is built from TRBV6-2 or TRBV6-3 and TRBJ2-7; TRBD1 might be the D (5 bases). Germline V gene sequence: CDR1 MNHEY, CDR2 SVGEGT. This CDR3 spans 14 amino acids. The ends were cut back, 2 bases at V and 7 bases at J, with 15 bases in the middle. CDR3 DNA sequence: TGTGCCAGCAGTTACGTCGACAGATATCAAGAGCAGTACTTC. It encodes CASSYVDRYQEQYF.

This chain links TRBV12-3 or TRBV12-4 with TRBJ2-1; either TRBD1 or TRBD2 may supply D (6 bases each). The CDR3 is made up of 16 amino acids. Trimming removed 4 bases at V and 7 bases at J, with 20 bases between. The CDR3, as DNA: TGTGCCAGCAGTTCTACGGAGGGGGGTTCGCATAATGAGCAGTTCTTC. It codes for CASSSTEGGSHNEQFF.

The rearrangement joins TRBV11-2 to TRBJ2-2, with 14 bases matching TRBD2. Germline-derived CDR1 and CDR2 are SGHAT and FQNNGV. After removal of 7 bases from V and 6 bases from J, the junction contained 4 bases not matched to a gene. The CDR3 covers 15 residues. This chain's CDR3 is CASMTSGRASGELFF. The CDR3, as DNA: TGTGCCAGCATGACTAGCGGGAGGGCCTCCGGGGAGCTGTTTTTT.

V and J are TRBV16 and TRBJ2-7; D is undetermined. V was clipped by 0 bases and J by 3 bases, with 15 bases between them. CDR1 KGHSY and CDR2 FQNENV come from the germline V gene. The CDR3 sequence is 16 residues long. Written as DNA, the CDR3 is TGTGCCAGCAGCCAATCATACGGAGTGTTTAACTACGAGCAGTACTTC. Its protein is CASSQSYGVFNYEQYF.

CDR3 sequence reads: CASSAPGTGGAEQYF. CDR3 nucleotides: TGTGCCAGCAGCGCCCCCGGGACAGGCGGTGCCGAGCAGTACTTC. The chain is built from TRBV7-9 and TRBJ2-7; 8 bases are shared with TRBD1. Germline CDR1 SEHNR, CDR2 FQNEAQ (reference sequence). This CDR3 spans 15 amino acids. V trimming: 5 bases; J trimming: 6 bases; junction bases outside the gene matches: 12.

A few counts support this clonotype. The gene calls are TRBV29-1 and TRBJ1-2; D unresolved. The CDR3 is made up of 10 amino acids. CDR1 SQVTM and CDR2 ANQGSEA come from the germline V gene. The V end was cut by 3 bases, the J end by 5 bases, with 4 bases between. The CDR3 bases are TGCAGCGTTGATATTTATGGCTACACCTTC. It is translated as CSVDIYGYTF.

This clonotype was recorded many times. This sequence joins TRBV2 and TRBJ2-7; no clear D gene. V was trimmed by 7 bases and J by 5 bases, leaving 18 bases between them. The CDR3 extends over 14 amino acids. Germline V lookup: CDR1 SNHLY, CDR2 FYNNEI. The CDR3 is CASMEGSPGDEQYF. CDR3 nucleotide sequence: TGTGCCAGCATGGAAGGCTCACCCGGCGACGAGCAGTACTTC.

This clonotype was counted at least ten times. As DNA, the CDR3 is TGCGCCAGCAGCCGGGACAGTACCTACAATGAGCAGTTCTTC. Translation gives CASSRDSTYNEQFF. The gene calls are TRBV5-1 and TRBJ2-1, with 7 bases that match TRBD1. From germline, CDR1 is SGHRS and CDR2 YFSETQ. Losses at the gene ends were 4 bases for V and 2 bases for J; bases not matched to a gene: 3. CDR3 length equals 14 residues.

This clonotype was detected only a few times. One end of the junction is discordant with germline, which a read error may explain. The V and J genes are TRBV7-8 and TRBJ2-1; 8 nucleotides line up with TRBD2. The CDR3 length is 13 residues. The V gene's germline CDR1 is SGHVS and CDR2 FQNEAQ. In nucleotides, the CDR3 is TGTGCCAGCCGAGGTGGTAGCGGGGAGTACATTATCTTC. It specifies CASRGGSGEYIIF.

This clonotype was recorded a few times. V gene TRBV7-8 combines with J gene TRBJ2-7, with 11 nucleotides matching TRBD2. After removal of 0 bases from V and 5 bases from J, the junction contained 3 bases not matched to a gene. Germline V gene sequence: CDR1 SGHVS, CDR2 FQNEAQ. The CDR3 covers 15 residues. CDR3 sequence reads: CASSLAGTSGHEQYF. The CDR3 DNA reads TGTGCCAGCAGCTTAGCTGGGACTAGCGGCCACGAGCAGTACTTC.

In this sample, this clonotype turned up many times. The gene calls are TRBV4-1 and TRBJ2-5; D may be TRBD2 (6 bases). Germline V lookup: CDR1 MGHRA, CDR2 YSYEKL. V was shortened by 0 bases and J by 2 bases, with 16 bases between the two germline ends. The CDR3 is 17 amino acids. In DNA, the CDR3 is TGCGCCAGCAGCCAAGATTTCGCTAGCGTTAGGCAAGAGACCCAGTACTTC. Amino acid sequence: CASSQDFASVRQETQYF.

The genes are TRBV7-9 and TRBJ1-5, with unresolved D. The CDR3 is made up of 14 amino acids. Germline V gene lookup returns CDR1 SEHNR and CDR2 FQNEAQ (reference sequence). V lost 3 bases, J lost 3 bases, and 9 bases lay in between. The CDR3, as DNA: TGTGCCAGCAGCTTCGGTGCCAACAATCAGCCCCAGCATTTT. Translation gives CASSFGANNQPQHF.

This clonotype has only a few counts. The chain combines TRBV7-2 with TRBJ2-3, with D unclear. Trimming left V 1 base short and J 4 bases short, with 9 bases between. The germline CDR1 and CDR2 sequences are SGHTA and FQGNSA. CDR3 length equals 14 residues. CDR3 in DNA: TGTGCCAGCAGCTTAGTCCGGGCGGCAGATACGCAGTATTTT. Encoded protein: CASSLVRAADTQYF.

This clonotype was detected a few times. V and J are TRBV12-3 or TRBV12-4 and TRBJ1-5; 10 bases are shared with TRBD1. The CDR3 totals 14 residues. V lost 6 bases, J lost 4 bases, and 3 bases stayed unmatched. DNA for the CDR3: TGTGCCAGCAGGGTGGGACAGGGGAATCAGCCCCAGCATTTT. Amino acid sequence: CASRVGQGNQPQHF.

V is TRBV6-2 or TRBV6-3 and J is TRBJ2-2; D is uncertain. The CDR3 is 13 amino acids. From germline, CDR1 is MNHEY and CDR2 SVGEGT. Trimming left V 0 bases short and J 6 bases short, with 5 bases between. CDR3 residues: CASSYSDSGELFF. The DNA for the CDR3 is TGTGCCAGCAGTTACTCTGATTCCGGGGAGCTGTTTTTT.

V is TRBV7-8 and J is TRBJ2-7; no firm D call. The CDR3 sequence is 14 residues long. V was pared by 1 base and J by 6 bases, with 13 bases between. Germline V gene data show CDR1 as SGHVS and CDR2 as FQNEAQ. The CDR3 loop reads CASSLGVVASEQYF. As DNA, the CDR3 is TGTGCCAGCAGCTTAGGTGTGGTCGCCTCCGAGCAGTACTTC.

A few counts support this clonotype. The genes are TRBV12-3 or TRBV12-4 and TRBJ2-1; possibly TRBD2 for D (6 bases). The CDR3 extends over 14 amino acids. V shed 6 bases and J shed 5 bases, with 14 bases lying between them. The CDR3 region has the DNA TGTGCCAGCAGCCTCCGGGACTTCCACAATGAGCAGTTCTTC. Amino acid sequence: CASSLRDFHNEQFF.

In regard to this clonotype: One end of the junction is discordant with germline, which a read error may explain. V usage is TRBV9 and J usage is TRBJ2-1, with 8 bases identical to TRBD2. Germline CDR1 reads SGDLS; CDR2 reads YYNGEE. This CDR3 has 15 residues. CDR3 amino acids: CASGVSGVSYNEQFF. CDR3 in DNA: TGTGCCAGCGGCGTTAGCGGGGTCTCCTACAATGAGCAGTTCTTC.

The chain employs TRBV12-3 or TRBV12-4 and TRBJ2-7; weak D call: TRBD1 (6 bases). This CDR3 comprises 15 residues. Trimming shortened V by 4 bases and J by 3 bases, and 16 bases separated the two germline ends. This chain's CDR3 is CASSWGRGRIYEQYF. The CDR3 DNA reads TGTGCCAGCAGTTGGGGCAGGGGAAGAATCTACGAGCAGTACTTC.

The gene calls are TRBV12-3 or TRBV12-4 and TRBJ2-1, with 14 bases matching TRBD2. The CDR3 runs to 16 residues. V trimming: 0 bases; J trimming: 6 bases; junction bases outside the gene matches: 1. The CDR3 sequence is CASSLAGTSGSNEQFF. The DNA of the CDR3 is TGTGCCAGCAGTTTAGCCGGGACTAGCGGGAGCAATGAGCAGTTCTTC.